Presented here are 8 T cell receptor beta chains from one specimen sequenced in a study of cytomegalovirus exposure and HLA in healthy donors. The data were produced by immunoSEQ multiplex PCR, yet TCRdb's version contains in-frame clones alone and is incomplete. The sample lists 89,000 or so clones; 80% to 95% were seen once. The specimen sequenced was PBMCs. These receptors were taken from a woman in her twenties or thirties in good health and CMV-seropositive.

CDR3 amino acids: CATSSGTVEAFF. CDR3 coding DNA: TGTGCCACCAGCAGCGGGACAGTTGAAGCTTTCTTT. The chain has TRBV15 and TRBJ1-1; 7 bases match TRBD1. Germline trimming cut 3 bases from V and 7 bases from J; bases unmatched to any gene: 2. CDR3 length: 12 amino acids. Germline-derived CDR1 and CDR2 are LNHNV and YYDKDF (reference sequence).

This chain uses TRBV28 with TRBJ2-7; weak D call: TRBD1 (6 bases). This CDR3 spans 14 amino acids. Germline V gene data show CDR1 as MDHEN and CDR2 as SYDVKM. Trimming removed 5 bases from V and 2 bases from J, with 13 bases in between. CDR3 DNA: TGTGCCAGCAGTCACGACAGGCCGCCCTACGAGCAGTACTTC. Translating it yields CASSHDRPPYEQYF.

The J gene is TRBJ2-7, the V gene TRBV28; D gene ambiguous. Germline V lookup: CDR1 MDHEN, CDR2 SYDVKM. Deletions cut 3 bases from V and 3 bases from J, with 12 bases between. The CDR3 has 14 residues. The CDR3 DNA reads TGTGCCAGCAGTTTTCGTCGGGTGGTCTACGAGCAGTACTTC. Its translation: CASSFRRVVYEQYF.

The rearrangement joins TRBV5-1 to TRBJ2-7, with unresolved D. The V end lost 2 bases, the J end lost 0 bases, and 9 bases lay between the germline ends. The CDR3 extends over 14 amino acids. Germline V lookup: CDR1 SGHRS, CDR2 YFSETQ. DNA for the CDR3: TGCGCCAGCAGCTTAGGCCGGAGCTCCTACGAGCAGTACTTC. Translating it yields CASSLGRSSYEQYF. Combining the CDR3 with reference TRBV5-1 and TRBJ2-7 gives the whole variable domain KAGVTQTPRYLIKTRGQQVTLSCSPISGHRSVSWYQQTPGQGLQFLFEYFSETQRNKGNFPGRFSGRQFSNSRSEMNVSTLELGDSALYLCASSLGRSSYEQYFGPGTRLTVT.

The chain has TRBV11-2 and TRBJ1-4; D is unclear. CDR1 SGHAT and CDR2 FQNNGV come from the germline V gene. The CDR3 extends over 16 amino acids. Trimming stripped 0 bases from V and 4 bases from J, with 12 bases between. In DNA form, the CDR3 reads TGTGCCAGCAGCTTAGATATATCAGTTGGTAATGAAAAACTGTTTTTT. Translating gives CASSLDISVGNEKLFF.

The chain is built from TRBV9 and TRBJ2-3; 13 bases match TRBD2. The length of the CDR3 is 18 residues. Trimming took 4 bases from V and 0 from J; bases not matched to a gene: 8. The germline V gene has CDR1 SGDLS and CDR2 YYNGEE. For the CDR3, the DNA is TGTGCCAGCAGCATCAGCCCGGGACTAGCGGGGAGCACAGATACGCAGTATTTT. Protein: CASSISPGLAGSTDTQYF.

This clone was seen once. The V gene is TRBV28, the J gene TRBJ1-5; 10 nucleotides line up with TRBD1. J was trimmed by 4 bases and V by 5 bases; bases with no gene match: 8. The length of the CDR3 is 16 residues. Germline loops: CDR1 MDHEN, CDR2 SYDVKM. Here the CDR3 DNA reads TGTGCCAGCAGTCCGACAGGGGGCCTGGGGAATCAGCCCCAGCATTTT. Protein: CASSPTGGLGNQPQHF.

The V and J genes are TRBV6-5 and TRBJ1-5; 7 bases match TRBD1. Germline V gives CDR1 MNHEY, CDR2 SVGAGI. CDR3 size: 14 residues. J lost 8 bases, V lost 4 bases, and 8 bases had no gene match. CDR3 region: CASSSNRGSEPQHF. CDR3 DNA: TGTGCCAGCAGTTCAAACAGGGGCTCGGAGCCCCAGCATTTT.